What follows are 10 T cell receptor beta chains derived from one specimen sequenced in a study of blood T cell repertoires in COVID-19. Generated by immunoSEQ multiplex PCR, the TCRdb table keeps only in-frame clones and is missing some. In the table there are roughly 180,000 clones, approximately 84% of which are singletons. Sequencing was performed on PBMCs or T cells enriched from blood (not recorded which). Receptors originate from a woman aged 40 to 50 with acute COVID-19.

This clone was counted between two and nine times. The rearrangement uses TRBV7-9 and TRBJ2-3; TRBD2 matches at 10 bases. The CDR3 extends over 15 amino acids. J was trimmed by 4 bases and V by 5 bases; bases with no gene match: 6. The V gene's germline CDR1 is SEHNR and CDR2 FQNEAQ (reference sequence). The CDR3 protein is CASSPTSGSADTQYF. The CDR3 region has the DNA TGTGCCAGCAGCCCGACTAGCGGGTCTGCAGATACGCAGTATTTT.

V usage is TRBV7-9 and J usage is TRBJ2-7, with 12 positions matching TRBD2. CDR3 size: 17 residues. The trim removed 5 bases at V and 0 bases at J, leaving 8 bases unmatched. Per the germline V gene, CDR1 is SEHNR and CDR2 is FQNEAQ (reference sequence). The CDR3 DNA reads TGTGCCAGCAGCACCCAGACTAGCGGGAGCCCCTCCTACGAGCAGTACTTC. This encodes CASSTQTSGSPSYEQYF. Using reference TRBV7-9 and TRBJ2-7 for the parts outside the CDR3, the full variable domain is DTGVSQNPRHKITKRGQNVTFRCDPISEHNRLYWYRQTLGQGPEFLTYFQNEAQLEKSRLLSDRFSAERPKGSFSTLEIQRTEQGDSAMYLCASSTQTSGSPSYEQYFGPGTRLTVT.

V is TRBV5-3 and J is TRBJ2-1, with 11 nucleotides matching TRBD2. TRBV5-3 qualifies as an ORF whose function is uncertain. This CDR3 region has 21 residues. V lost 5 bases and J lost 5; bases outside the gene matches: 24. The CDR3, as DNA: TGTGCCAGAAGTCTCCTGAAGCGGGGTAGTCTTACTAGCGGGAGCGACAATGAGCAGTTCTTC. It encodes CARSLLKRGSLTSGSDNEQFF.

V and J are TRBV3-1 (or the pseudogene TRBV3-2) and TRBJ1-3, with 7 positions matching TRBD1. Germline V lookup: CDR1 LGHDT, CDR2 YNNKEL (reference sequence). This CDR3 is 13 amino acids long. V was pared by 8 bases and J by 4 bases, with 5 bases of the junction left unmatched. The CDR3 DNA sequence: TGTGCCAGCTTATTGACAGGGGGAAACACCATATATTTT. It yields the protein CASLLTGGNTIYF.

Written as DNA, the CDR3 is TGTGCCACCAGCCGACGACAGTTCTCTAGCAATCAGCCCCAGCATTTT. It specifies CATSRRQFSSNQPQHF. The chain uses TRBV15 and TRBJ1-5, with D possibly matching TRBD1 (5 bases). CDR1 is LNHNV and CDR2 is YYDKDF in the germline V gene (reference sequence). V shed 5 bases and J shed 0 bases, with 14 bases lying between them. This CDR3 contains 16 residues. The variable domain in full, completed from reference TRBV15 and TRBJ1-5, reads DAMVIQNPRYQVTQFGKPVTLSCSQTLNHNVMYWYQQKSSQAPKLLFHYYDKDFNNEADTPDNFQSRRPNTSFCFLDIRSPGLGDTAMYLCATSRRQFSSNQPQHFGDGTRLSIL.

This chain links TRBV6-4 with TRBJ2-7, with D possibly TRBD1 on 5 matching bases. CDR1 is MRHNA and CDR2 is SNTAGT in the germline V gene. The CDR3 totals 13 residues. Trimming pared 4 bases from V and 5 bases from J, leaving 12 bases between. In DNA form, the CDR3 reads TGTGCCAGCAGTGCTGACAGTCGCCACGAGCAGTACTTC. It encodes CASSADSRHEQYF.

This clone has a handful of counts. This chain uses TRBV11-3 with TRBJ1-2; D perhaps matches TRBD1 (6 bases). V lost 1 base, J lost 5 bases, and 14 bases lay in between. Germline V lookup: CDR1 SGHNT, CDR2 YENEEA. The CDR3 length is 15 residues. CDR3 protein: CASSLGPGQIYGYTF. The CDR3 DNA reads as TGTGCCAGCAGCTTAGGCCCGGGACAAATTTATGGCTACACCTTC.

This sequence joins TRBV15 and TRBJ2-2; 7 positions agree with TRBD1. The V gene end was trimmed by 0 bases and the J gene end by 1 base; junction bases not matched to a gene: 2. Germline CDR1 is LNHNV and CDR2 is YYDKDF (reference sequence). This CDR3 is 16 amino acids long. CDR3 in amino acids: CATSRDRGKNTGELFF. In DNA form, the CDR3 reads TGTGCCACCAGCAGAGACAGGGGGAAGAACACCGGGGAGCTGTTTTTT.

This clone is a singleton in its sample. This chain links TRBV9 with TRBJ2-1, with 9 bases lining up with TRBD1. J was trimmed by 6 bases and V by 2 bases; bases with no gene match: 6. The CDR3 is made up of 15 amino acids. Germline V gene sequence: CDR1 SGDLS, CDR2 YYNGEE. Here the CDR3 DNA reads TGTGCCAGCAGCGTGGGACAGGGCCTGGGCAATGAGCAGTTCTTC. Its translation: CASSVGQGLGNEQFF.

The chain carries TRBV11-3 and TRBJ1-3; 8 nucleotides line up with TRBD1. The trim removed 5 bases at V and 2 bases at J, leaving 11 bases unmatched. The germline V gene encodes CDR1 SGHNT and CDR2 YENEEA. The CDR3 is 17 residues long. The CDR3 DNA follows: TGTGCCAGCAGCCCTCGTTCAGGGGGCGCCCCTGGAAACACCATATATTTT. It specifies CASSPRSGGAPGNTIYF.